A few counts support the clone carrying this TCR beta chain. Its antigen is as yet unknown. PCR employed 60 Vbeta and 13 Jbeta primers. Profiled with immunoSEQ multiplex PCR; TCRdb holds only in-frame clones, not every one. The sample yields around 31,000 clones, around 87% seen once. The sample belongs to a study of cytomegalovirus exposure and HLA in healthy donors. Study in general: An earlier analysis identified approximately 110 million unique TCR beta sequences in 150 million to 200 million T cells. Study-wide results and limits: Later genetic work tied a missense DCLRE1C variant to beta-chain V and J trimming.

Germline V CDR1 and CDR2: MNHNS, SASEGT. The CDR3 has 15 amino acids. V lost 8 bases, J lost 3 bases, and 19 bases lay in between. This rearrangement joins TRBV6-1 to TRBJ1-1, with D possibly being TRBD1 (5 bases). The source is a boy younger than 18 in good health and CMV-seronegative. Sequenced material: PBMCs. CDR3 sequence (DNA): TGTGCCAGCCGTAACCCGACAGTGGGTCACACTGAAGCTTTCTTT. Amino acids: CASRNPTVGHTEAFF.